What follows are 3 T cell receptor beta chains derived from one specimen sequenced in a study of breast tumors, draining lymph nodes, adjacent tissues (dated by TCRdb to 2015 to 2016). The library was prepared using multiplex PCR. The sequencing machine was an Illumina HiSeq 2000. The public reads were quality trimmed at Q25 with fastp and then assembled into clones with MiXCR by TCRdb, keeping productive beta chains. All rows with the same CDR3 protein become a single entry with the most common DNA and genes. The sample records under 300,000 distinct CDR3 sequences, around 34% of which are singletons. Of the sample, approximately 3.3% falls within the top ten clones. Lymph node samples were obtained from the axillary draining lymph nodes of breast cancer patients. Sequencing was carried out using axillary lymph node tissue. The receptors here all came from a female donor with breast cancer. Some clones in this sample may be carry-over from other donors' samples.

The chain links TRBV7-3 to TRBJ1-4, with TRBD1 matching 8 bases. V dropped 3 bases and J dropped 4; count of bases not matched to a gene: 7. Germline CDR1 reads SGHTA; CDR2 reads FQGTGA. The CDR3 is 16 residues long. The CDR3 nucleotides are TGTGCCAGCAGCTTGGGCGGACAGGGAGGTAATGAAAAACTGTTTTTT. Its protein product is CASSLGGQGGNEKLFF.

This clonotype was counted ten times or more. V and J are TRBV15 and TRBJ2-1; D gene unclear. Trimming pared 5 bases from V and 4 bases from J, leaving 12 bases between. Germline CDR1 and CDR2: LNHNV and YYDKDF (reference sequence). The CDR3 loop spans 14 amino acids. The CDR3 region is CATSLRAVYNEQFF. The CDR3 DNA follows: TGTGCCACCAGCCTTCGGGCCGTTTACAATGAGCAGTTCTTC.

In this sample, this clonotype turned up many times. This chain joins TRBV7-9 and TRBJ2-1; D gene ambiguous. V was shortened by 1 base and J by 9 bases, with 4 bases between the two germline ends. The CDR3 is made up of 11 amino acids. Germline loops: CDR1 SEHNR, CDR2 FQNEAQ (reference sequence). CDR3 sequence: CASSLEGEQFF. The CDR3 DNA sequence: TGTGCCAGCAGCTTAGAGGGTGAGCAGTTCTTC.